The TCR beta chain under discussion was sequenced for a study of beta chain features in type 1 diabetes. Looking at the study overall: Cell yields, gender and age were similar in healthy donors and patients. Whole-study findings and limits: VDJ junctions in type 1 diabetes patients carried more deletions and fewer insertions. TCRB CDR3s from Type 1 diabetes patients were moderately but significantly shorter in all four CD4+ subsets.

This clone showed up just a few times. What it recognizes is unknown. V shed 6 bases, J shed 6 bases, and the junction held 1 base outside the gene matches. Germline values: CDR1 ENHRY, CDR2 SYGVKD. CDR3 length equals 12 residues. Since all of the isolated RNA was reverse transcribed, expressed TCRB transcripts were what got sequenced. Measured with immunoSEQ multiplex PCR; TCRdb has only the in-frame clones, and not every one. The sample carries about 200,000 clones, roughly 11% recorded once. Donors contributed one heparinised blood draw apiece, averaging around 100 mL. The chain carries TRBV10-3 and TRBJ2-7, with TRBD2 matching 11 bases. The sequencing input was central memory CD4+ T cells from blood. The source is a young man in good health. CDR3 coding DNA: TGTGCCATCAGAGGGACTAGCGGCGAGCAGTACTTC. This codes for CAIRGTSGEQYF.